The entry below describes one T cell receptor (beta chain). The sample belongs to a study of T-cell memory formation after mild COVID-19. TCR alpha and TCR beta cDNA libraries with sample barcodes and UMIs came from 5'RACE using constant-segment primers. TCRdb recomputed calls from the 5' RACE reads with MiXCR, one row per CDR3 protein. The repertoire holds approximately 240,000 distinct CDR3 sequences, over 15% seen once, with 3.5% to 4% in the top ten. The CDR3 totals 18 residues. Germline loops: CDR1 LGHDT, CDR2 YNNKEL (reference sequence). V trimming: 0 bases; J trimming: 8 bases; junction bases outside the gene matches: 9.

The V call is TRBV3-1, the J call TRBJ2-1; 14 nucleotides match TRBD2. This receptor was taken from a man between 18 and 29 years old who had mild COVID-19 (a few samples of this study predate the infection). Cell type and time point are not known. The sample consisted of PBMCs or a T cell subset sorted from them (not recorded which). The CDR3 region is CASSQEMGLAGVGDEQFF. The CDR3 coding sequence is TGTGCCAGCAGCCAAGAGATGGGACTAGCGGGAGTAGGGGATGAGCAGTTCTTC.